A single sample is the source of the 26 T cell receptor beta chains below, sequenced in a study of blood T cell repertoires in COVID-19. Using immunoSEQ multiplex PCR, the repertoire was profiled, and TCRdb retains in-frame clones only, with some absent. This sample has about 200,000 clones, with around 89% found just once. What was sequenced was peripheral blood. These receptors were taken from a woman aged 40 to 50 with acute or convalescent COVID-19.

V and J are TRBV7-2 and TRBJ2-3; D ambiguous. Per the germline V gene, CDR1 is SGHTA and CDR2 is FQGNSA. The V gene lost 1 base and the J gene lost 5 bases, with 10 bases spanning the gap. The CDR3 is 14 amino acids. The DNA of the CDR3 is TGTGCCAGCAGCTTAGGGCCAGTTGAAGATACGCAGTATTTT. This gives the protein CASSLGPVEDTQYF.

This chain connects TRBV6-5 to TRBJ1-2; 9 nucleotides agree with TRBD1. J gave up 8 bases and V 1 base, and 5 bases lay outside the gene matches. The CDR3 length is 14 residues. CDR1 and CDR2 from the germline V gene are MNHEY and SVGAGI. DNA for the CDR3: TGTGCCAGCAGTTACTGGACAGGGGATGAGGGCTACACCTTC. The encoded protein is CASSYWTGDEGYTF.

The chain carries TRBV9 and TRBJ2-5, with TRBD2 matching 10 bases. V lost 0 bases, J lost 5 bases, and 7 bases stayed unmatched. The CDR3 covers 16 residues. Germline V lookup: CDR1 SGDLS, CDR2 YYNGEE. This CDR3 is CASSVGAGGSGETQYF. CDR3 in DNA: TGTGCCAGCAGCGTAGGAGCGGGGGGGTCCGGGGAGACCCAGTACTTC.

V and J are TRBV5-4 and TRBJ2-2; D is unclear. CDR1 SGHNT and CDR2 YYREEE come from the germline V gene (reference sequence). V was pared by 4 bases and J by 5 bases, with 12 bases between. The CDR3 has 14 amino acids. The CDR3 is CASSLYYGTGELFF. CDR3 nucleotide sequence: TGTGCCAGCAGCCTCTACTACGGGACCGGGGAGCTGTTTTTT. Looking up the rest from reference TRBV5-4 and TRBJ2-2 gives the full variable domain: ETGVTQSPTHLIKTRGQQVTLRCSSQSGHNTVSWYQQALGQGPQFIFQYYREEENGRGNFPPRFSGLQFPNYSSELNVNALELDDSALYLCASSLYYGTGELFFGEGSRLTVL.

The V and J genes are TRBV7-6 and TRBJ1-2; 9 bases are a match to TRBD1. The germline CDR1 and CDR2 sequences are SGHVS and FNYEAQ. Losses at the gene ends were 4 bases for V and 0 bases for J; bases not matched to a gene: 9. The CDR3 consists of 17 residues. CDR3 residues: CASSSWRDRAPNYGYTF. DNA of the CDR3: TGTGCCAGCAGCTCATGGAGGGACAGGGCCCCTAACTATGGCTACACCTTC.

This clone was recorded a few times. The chain carries TRBV6-1 and TRBJ1-6; TRBD1 matches 8 bases. Germline CDR1 reads MNHNS; CDR2 reads SASEGT. The V gene end was trimmed by 1 base and the J gene end by 7 bases; junction bases not matched to a gene: 3. The CDR3 loop spans 15 amino acids. CDR3 sequence: CASSEVTGANSPLHF. The DNA of the CDR3 is TGTGCCAGCAGTGAAGTGACAGGGGCAAATTCACCCCTCCACTTT.

The chain carries TRBV10-2 and TRBJ1-1, with a tentative D call TRBD1 (5 bases). In germline, CDR1 is WSHSY, CDR2 SAAADI. The CDR3 is made up of 13 amino acids. Trimming cost V 5 bases and J 1 base, with 8 bases left between them. The CDR3 is CASSMQGNTEAFF. CDR3 in DNA: TGCGCCAGCAGTATGCAGGGGAACACTGAAGCTTTCTTT.

The CDR3 is CASSPLYGYTF. In nucleotides, the CDR3 is TGTGCCAGCAGTCCACTATACGGCTACACCTTC. The J gene is TRBJ1-2, the V gene TRBV27; unclear D gene. CDR1 and CDR2 from the germline V gene are MNHEY and SMNVEV (reference sequence). V dropped 5 bases and J dropped 8 bases, with 9 bases sitting between them. The CDR3 is 11 amino acids.

This chain links TRBV3-1 (or the pseudogene TRBV3-2) with TRBJ2-1; a possible D gene is TRBD1 (5 bases). The CDR3 loop spans 15 amino acids. Trimming pared 0 bases from V and 6 bases from J, leaving 12 bases between. Germline lookup yields CDR1 LGHDT and CDR2 YNNKEL (reference sequence). The CDR3 is CASSQDAGRINEQFF. The CDR3 DNA sequence: TGTGCCAGCAGCCAAGATGCAGGGCGGATCAATGAGCAGTTCTTC.

The rearrangement joins TRBV7-9 to TRBJ1-2, with unresolved D. This CDR3 has 15 residues. Germline V gives CDR1 SEHNR, CDR2 FQNEAQ (reference sequence). The ends were cut back, 4 bases at V and 6 bases at J, with 18 bases in the middle. CDR3 sequence reads: CASSSTSGVLDGYTF. CDR3 nucleotide sequence: TGTGCCAGCAGCTCAACGTCCGGGGTCCTCGATGGCTACACCTTC.

The chain couples TRBV2 to TRBJ1-6; no definite D call. The CDR3 runs 13 residues. The germline V and J ends were trimmed by 8 bases and 7 bases, with 12 bases remaining between them. From germline, CDR1 is SNHLY and CDR2 FYNNEI. CDR3 sequence reads: CASSGRANSPLHF. In DNA form, the CDR3 reads TGTGCCAGCTCGGGGAGGGCAAATTCACCCCTCCACTTT. Full variable domain (remainder filled in from reference TRBV2 and TRBJ1-6): EPEVTQTPSHQVTQMGQEVILRCVPISNHLYFYWYRQILGQKVEFLVSFYNNEISEKSEIFDDQFSVERPDGSNFTLKIRSTKLEDSAMYFCASSGRANSPLHFGNGTRLTVT.

The chain has TRBV30 and TRBJ1-1, with D unresolved. Germline lookup yields CDR1 GTSNPN and CDR2 SVGIG (reference sequence). V was trimmed by 1 base and J by 11 bases, leaving 17 bases between them. The CDR3 is made up of 13 amino acids. Written as DNA, the CDR3 is TGTGCCTGGAGTGAACAGAGGGAGTCTTGGGCTTTCTTT. Translated, it gives CAWSEQRESWAFF.

This clone was found once. V gene TRBV9 combines with J gene TRBJ1-1; D remains ambiguous. Germline CDR1 and CDR2: SGDLS and YYNGEE. V gave up 1 base and J gave up 0 bases, with 4 bases separating them. This CDR3 is built from 13 residues. The CDR3 DNA follows: TGTGCCAGCAGCGTAATAATGAACACTGAAGCTTTCTTT. Amino acids: CASSVIMNTEAFF.

V usage is TRBV6-5 and J usage is TRBJ1-2; D is unresolved. The CDR3 has 15 residues. V dropped 2 bases and J dropped 4 bases, with 14 bases sitting between them. The germline CDR1 and CDR2 sequences are MNHEY and SVGAGI. The CDR3 reads CASSYNGRKGYGYTF. As DNA, the CDR3 is TGTGCCAGCAGTTACAACGGGAGGAAAGGCTATGGCTACACCTTC.

This chain connects TRBV9 to TRBJ1-3, with unresolved D. The CDR3 runs 13 residues. In germline, CDR1 is SGDLS, CDR2 YYNGEE. Trimming removed 0 bases from V and 8 bases from J, with 9 bases in between. The CDR3 reads CASSVALEDTIYF. CDR3 bases: TGTGCCAGCAGCGTAGCGTTGGAGGACACCATATATTTT.

This clone has just one count. This chain uses TRBV25-1 with TRBJ1-4; no clear D gene. Trimming cost V 1 base and J 7 bases, with 16 bases left between them. The CDR3 runs to 16 residues. Germline CDR1 and CDR2: MGHDK and SYGVNS. The CDR3 coding sequence is TGTGCCAGCAGTGAATTATATGAGGGCCCCACTGAAAAACTGTTTTTT. It translates to CASSELYEGPTEKLFF.

This clone has a handful of counts. The chain carries TRBV18 and TRBJ2-1; 11 nucleotides agree with TRBD2. The trim removed 3 bases at V and 5 bases at J, leaving 0 bases unmatched. The CDR3 runs 14 residues. Germline V CDR1 and CDR2: KGHSH, LQKENI. In DNA, the CDR3 is TGTGCCAGCTCACCGGGACTAGCGGACAATGAGCAGTTCTTC. Protein sequence: CASSPGLADNEQFF.

This chain links TRBV29-1 with TRBJ1-1; D is unresolved. The V end was cut by 7 bases, the J end by 11 bases, with 17 bases between. The CDR3 extends over 11 amino acids. Germline CDR1 is SQVTM and CDR2 is ANQGSEA. CDR3 nucleotides: TGCAGCGCCCTGCGGGGAGGCGTCGCTTTCTTT. Protein: CSALRGGVAFF.

This chain uses TRBV7-3 with TRBJ1-2, with D hard to call. Germline CDR1 reads SGHTA; CDR2 reads FQGTGA. The CDR3 is 13 amino acids. V gave up 0 bases and J gave up 8 bases, with 10 bases separating them. The CDR3 sequence is CASSLTPSGGYTF. CDR3 DNA sequence: TGTGCCAGCAGCTTAACCCCGTCGGGAGGCTACACCTTC.

V and J are TRBV3-1 (or the pseudogene TRBV3-2) and TRBJ2-5; TRBD2 might be the D (5 bases). V was clipped by 1 base and J by 7 bases, with 10 bases between them. Germline values: CDR1 LGHDT, CDR2 YNNKEL (reference sequence). The CDR3 totals 13 residues. As DNA, the CDR3 is TGTGCCAGCAGCCAAGGAGGGATCAGGACCCAGTACTTC. As protein: CASSQGGIRTQYF.

The chain couples TRBV5-1 to TRBJ1-2; 7 bases align to TRBD1. CDR1 and CDR2 (germline): SGHRS, YFSETQ. The junction had 12 bases not matched to a gene; V was cut back by 5 bases and J by 8 bases. The CDR3 covers 14 residues. The DNA of the CDR3 is TGCGCCAGCAGAGGTGGAGGGGGCGAGCAAGGCTACACCTTC. It specifies CASRGGGGEQGYTF.

This clone has a handful of counts. J is TRBJ1-1 and V is TRBV7-2; the match to TRBD1 covers 7 bases. Germline assignment: CDR1 SGHTA and CDR2 FQGNSA. V dropped 3 bases and J dropped 10; count of bases not matched to a gene: 14. This CDR3 has 15 amino acids. CDR3 sequence (DNA): TGTGCCAGCAGCTTCCCTTCCGGACAGGCGGGGGGAGCTTTCTTT. Translating it yields CASSFPSGQAGGAFF.

This chain uses TRBV19 with TRBJ1-1; 8 nucleotides align to TRBD1. Germline CDR1 and CDR2: LNHDA and SQIVND (reference sequence). The ends lost 1 base at V and 5 bases at J; junction bases unmatched: 9. This CDR3 is 16 amino acids long. As DNA, the CDR3 is TGTGCCAGTAGTATAGCGTATACAGGGGGGAGAACTGAAGCTTTCTTT. Translating it yields CASSIAYTGGRTEAFF. Together with reference TRBV19 and TRBJ1-1, the CDR3 gives the full variable domain: DGGITQSPKYLFRKEGQNVTLSCEQNLNHDAMYWYRQDPGQGLRLIYYSQIVNDFQKGDIAEGYSVSREKKESFPLTVTSAQKNPTAFYLCASSIAYTGGRTEAFFGQGTRLTVV.

The CDR3 spells CASSRKRNTEAFF. The CDR3 nucleotides are TGTGCCAGCAGCCGTAAGCGGAACACTGAAGCTTTCTTT. V is TRBV7-7 and J is TRBJ1-1, with no clear D. Trimming removed 5 bases from V and 1 base from J, with 8 bases in between. This CDR3 has 13 residues. The V gene's germline CDR1 is SSHAT and CDR2 FNYEAQ (reference sequence).

Here the CDR3 reads CASSYSTGIGETQYF. Here the CDR3 DNA reads TGTGCCAGCAGCTACTCCACAGGGATAGGGGAGACCCAGTACTTC. The rearrangement joins TRBV11-3 to TRBJ2-5, with TRBD1 as a possible D gene (6 bases). The V and J ends lost 4 bases and 5 bases respectively, with 17 bases between them. This CDR3 has 15 amino acids. CDR1 and CDR2 from the germline V gene are SGHNT and YENEEA.

The chain joins TRBV12-5 to TRBJ1-6; 7 bases are a match to TRBD1. Per germline, CDR1 LGHNT and CDR2 FRNRAP. This CDR3 has 14 residues. V lost 2 bases to trimming and J lost 9 bases; unmatched junction nucleotides: 4. The CDR3 protein is CASGLSGGSSPLHF. The CDR3 region has the DNA TGTGCTAGTGGTTTGTCAGGGGGAAGTTCACCCCTCCACTTT.